These 13 T cell receptor beta chains share one sample of origin, sequenced in a study of cytomegalovirus exposure and HLA in healthy donors. Researchers ran the PCR with 60 Vbeta and 13 Jbeta primers. Generated by immunoSEQ multiplex PCR, the TCRdb table keeps only in-frame clones and is missing some. The sample has around 190,000 clones; around 77% are singletons. Sequences were obtained from PBMCs. The receptors shown here come from a woman aged 18-35 years in good health and CMV-seronegative.

This clone appeared once. V is TRBV4-3 and J is TRBJ2-1, with TRBD2 as a possible D gene (6 bases). Trimming removed 0 bases from V and 4 bases from J, with 16 bases in between. Germline CDR1 is LGHNA and CDR2 is YSLEER. The CDR3 is 17 amino acids. Here the CDR3 DNA reads TGCGCCAGCAGCCAAGATGTGACTAGACCGGGTTACAATGAGCAGTTCTTC. Residues: CASSQDVTRPGYNEQFF.

The rearrangement links TRBV4-3 to TRBJ2-1, with 11 bases identical to TRBD2. The CDR3 has 16 amino acids. V gave up 4 bases and J gave up 7 bases; unmatched junction bases: 9. The germline CDR1 and CDR2 sequences are LGHNA and YSLEER. Here the CDR3 DNA reads TGCGCCAGCAGCCGGTCCCACACTAGCGGGAGTAATGAGCAGTTCTTC. Residues: CASSRSHTSGSNEQFF.

This clone was counted a single time. One end of the junction does not line up with germline, which may come from a read error. The chain joins TRBV6-1 to TRBJ2-1; 8 nucleotides match TRBD2. Per germline, CDR1 MNHNS and CDR2 SASEGT. The CDR3 consists of 15 residues. CDR3 loop: CASREGLASYNEQFF. The CDR3 region has the DNA TGTGCCAGCAGGGAAGGACTAGCTTCCTACAATGAGCAGTTCTTC.

The chain links TRBV30 to TRBJ1-1, with a possible D match to TRBD1 (5 bases). The V gene lost 2 bases and the J gene lost 1 base, with 17 bases spanning the gap. There are 16 residues in the CDR3. Germline V gene sequence: CDR1 GTSNPN, CDR2 SVGIG (reference sequence). The CDR3 region is CAWSPFQGLRNTEAFF. The CDR3 DNA follows: TGTGCCTGGAGTCCCTTCCAGGGACTCCGGAACACTGAAGCTTTCTTT.

The J gene is TRBJ2-3, the V gene TRBV4-1, with TRBD2 matching over 7 bases. J lost 3 bases, V lost 2 bases, and 5 bases had no gene match. Per germline, CDR1 MGHRA and CDR2 YSYEKL. The CDR3 loop spans 15 amino acids. CDR3 amino acids: CASSQPGLPTDTQYF. CDR3 bases: TGCGCCAGCAGCCAACCGGGACTACCGACAGATACGCAGTATTTT.

The V call is TRBV30, the J call TRBJ2-1, with 14 positions matching TRBD2. From germline, CDR1 is GTSNPN and CDR2 SVGIG (reference sequence). V shed 0 bases and J 7 bases; nucleotides not matched to a gene: 17. This CDR3 is built from 20 residues. CDR3 sequence: CAWSVKPGLAGGQVGNEQFF. In nucleotides, the CDR3 is TGTGCCTGGAGTGTGAAGCCCGGACTAGCGGGAGGTCAAGTTGGAAATGAGCAGTTCTTC.

The chain carries TRBV19 and TRBJ1-6; D is perhaps TRBD1 (6 bases). The CDR3 has 15 residues. CDR1 and CDR2 from the germline V gene are LNHDA and SQIVND (reference sequence). V lost 5 bases, J lost 6 bases, and 14 bases lay in between. This CDR3 is CASSVDQGSNSPLHF. The CDR3 DNA is TGTGCCAGTAGTGTCGACCAGGGGTCTAATTCACCCCTCCACTTT.

This chain joins TRBV27 and TRBJ1-1; D ambiguous. The V end was cut by 5 bases, the J end by 3 bases, with 10 bases between. Per germline, CDR1 MNHEY and CDR2 SMNVEV (reference sequence). The CDR3 consists of 13 residues. The CDR3 sequence is CASSQTVYTEAFF. CDR3 DNA: TGTGCCAGCAGTCAAACGGTTTACACTGAAGCTTTCTTT.

V gene TRBV7-9 combines with J gene TRBJ1-1; D is possibly TRBD1 (6 bases). This CDR3 is 14 amino acids long. The V gene's germline CDR1 is SEHNR and CDR2 FQNEAQ (reference sequence). Trimming took off 5 bases at V and 7 bases at J, with 17 bases between the two ends. The CDR3 DNA sequence: TGTGCCAGCAGCCAAGGCGGGGAGGGGGGTGAAGCTTTCTTT. Its translation: CASSQGGEGGEAFF.

The rearrangement links TRBV28 to TRBJ2-5, with 8 bases lining up with TRBD2. The CDR3 extends over 16 amino acids. V gave up 2 bases and J gave up 1 base; unmatched junction bases: 6. CDR1 and CDR2 (germline): MDHEN, SYDVKM. The CDR3 region has the DNA TGTGCCAGCAGTTTACTATTAGCGGGGTTCCAAGAGACCCAGTACTTC. Encoded protein: CASSLLLAGFQETQYF.

The gene calls are TRBV4-1 and TRBJ2-7; possibly TRBD2 for D (5 bases). V was shortened by 1 base and J by 4 bases, with 14 bases between the two germline ends. CDR1 is MGHRA, CDR2 YSYEKL, per germline. The CDR3 is 15 amino acids. The CDR3 loop reads CASSQAVASVYEQYF. CDR3 DNA: TGCGCCAGCAGCCAAGCGGTAGCGTCTGTTTACGAGCAGTACTTC.

This chain links TRBV9 with TRBJ1-3; 7 nucleotides match TRBD1. Germline values: CDR1 SGDLS, CDR2 YYNGEE. This CDR3 comprises 17 residues. V shed 1 base, J shed 0 bases, and the junction held 7 bases outside the gene matches. The CDR3 reads CASSVFRDSHSGNTIYF. Written as DNA, the CDR3 is TGTGCCAGCAGCGTATTCCGGGACAGCCACTCTGGAAACACCATATATTTT.

The chain employs TRBV14 and TRBJ2-5, with D maybe TRBD2 (6 bases). The V end was cut by 5 bases, the J end by 4 bases, with 17 bases between. The CDR3 consists of 15 residues. Germline V CDR1 and CDR2: SGHDN, FVKESK. The CDR3 bases are TGTGCCAGCAGCAGGGGACTCTCAACACGAGAGACCCAGTACTTC. Protein sequence: CASSRGLSTRETQYF.